This TCR beta chain was captured by sequencing in a study of control samples from healthy donors and cancer patients. Assay: immunoSEQ multiplex PCR; the TCRdb copy retains only in-frame clones and omits some. The sample has roughly 55,000 clones, under 95% seen once. CDR1 SGHDN and CDR2 FVKESK come from the germline V gene. The CDR3 has 12 residues. V was shortened by 4 bases and J by 10 bases, with 10 bases between the two germline ends. The source of this sequence is a man aged 35 to 55 with colorectal cancer. Sequencing used PBMCs. The chain has TRBV14 and TRBJ1-4; D is unresolved. CDR3 nucleotide sequence: TGTGCCAGCAGCCCCAGTGTCGGAAAACTGTTTTTT. As protein: CASSPSVGKLFF.